This T cell receptor (beta chain) was retrieved from a study of T-cell reconstitution after alpha-beta-depleted transplantation in children. The TCRbeta library incorporated unique molecular identifiers. TCRdb redid the calling of the PCR reads with MiXCR, one entry per CDR3 protein. Found here are approximately 400,000 distinct CDR3 sequences, 11% of them singletons; the top ten hold about 5%. CDR1 SGHNT and CDR2 YENEEA come from the germline V gene. The CDR3 spans 13 residues. Trimming removed 5 bases from V and 4 bases from J, with 9 bases in between. The clonotype originates from a human donor who donated a stem cell graft to a child with acute myeloid leukemia. The genes are TRBV11-3 and TRBJ2-1; D is uncertain. Source: PBMCs from the stem cell graft donor, taken from the stem cell graft. The CDR3 nucleotides are TGTGCCAGCAGCAGCGTAACGTACAATGAGCAGTTCTTC. It encodes CASSSVTYNEQFF.